The following is a T cell receptor beta chain sequence with its context. Recruitment covered about two dozen US areas and drew participants whose ages spanned about 18 to 90 years. Donors of Cohort 3 who recovered were those that had two negative PCRs, clearance, or symptom resolution. This sample is drawn from a study of blood T cell repertoires in COVID-19. About the study: Samples came from the United States, Italy and Spain, spanning acute and convalescent COVID-19. Nucleic acid was either cDNA or gDNA, and it came from T cells, B-cell-depleted T cells, or PBMCs.

CDR3 length: 15 amino acids. The trim removed 0 bases at V and 5 bases at J, leaving 3 bases unmatched. The V gene's germline CDR1 is SGHNT and CDR2 YYREEE (reference sequence). The assay was immunoSEQ multiplex PCR, and TCRdb's table has in-frame clones only and misses some. Of about 320,000 clones listed, about nine tenths are singletons. This receptor was obtained from a man aged 60-69 years who had recovered from COVID-19. J is TRBJ2-2 and V is TRBV5-4, with 8 bases that match TRBD2. Sequencing was done on a sample of PBMCs or T cells enriched from blood (not recorded which). The CDR3 protein is CASSLAGGVTGELFF. The CDR3 bases are TGTGCCAGCAGCTTGGCGGGAGGGGTTACCGGGGAGCTGTTTTTT.